The next 12 T cell receptor beta chains were all read from a single sample in a study of T cell changes during pregnancy in multiple sclerosis. This table comes from immunoSEQ multiplex PCR, and its TCRdb copy is limited to in-frame clones, with some not included. The sample comprises roughly 110,000 clones, just under 95% of which are singletons, and 0.78% rests with the top ten. This material consisted of peripheral blood, taken in the third trimester of pregnancy. These receptors were taken from a female donor in good health, enrolled as a control in a pregnancy study.

The chain links TRBV25-1 to TRBJ1-5; 7 bases match TRBD1. Germline V gene data show CDR1 as MGHDK and CDR2 as SYGVNS. V was clipped by 4 bases and J by 5 bases; unmatched bases: 14. The CDR3 length is 17 residues. The CDR3 DNA reads TGTGCCAGCAGTGGGGGTTACGGGACAGCGGACCATCAGCCCCAGCATTTT. Translating it yields CASSGGYGTADHQPQHF. Full variable domain (missing parts from reference TRBV25-1 and TRBJ1-5): EADIYQTPRYLVIGTGKKITLECSQTMGHDKMYWYQQDPGMELHLIHYSYGVNSTEKGDLSSESTVSRIRTEHFPLTLESARPSHTSQYLCASSGGYGTADHQPQHFGDGTRLSIL.

The chain joins TRBV4-2 to TRBJ2-3, with D perhaps matching TRBD2 (5 bases). Germline assignment: CDR1 LGHNA and CDR2 YNFKEQ. The CDR3 is 15 amino acids. V lost 0 bases and J 3 bases, leaving 10 bases between the germline ends. In nucleotides, the CDR3 is TGTGCCAGCAGCCAAGAGCGGGCTTGGACAGATACGCAGTATTTT. Translated: CASSQERAWTDTQYF.

The rearrangement uses TRBV10-3 and TRBJ1-4; D remains unclear. This CDR3 spans 14 amino acids. Germline CDR1 and CDR2: ENHRY and SYGVKD. V was cut by 2 bases and J by 4 bases, with 8 bases left in between. DNA for the CDR3: TGTGCCATCAGTGAGGTCCGGGGTAATGAAAAACTGTTTTTT. Encoded protein: CAISEVRGNEKLFF.

The V call is TRBV11-2, the J call TRBJ2-2; D remains unclear. V dropped 0 bases and J dropped 2 bases, with 13 bases sitting between them. Per germline, CDR1 SGHAT and CDR2 FQNNGV. There are 17 residues in the CDR3. Written as DNA, the CDR3 is TGTGCCAGCAGCTTAGAGGCGGCAGCCACAAACACCGGGGAGCTGTTTTTT. Its translation: CASSLEAAATNTGELFF. The whole variable domain, filled in from reference TRBV11-2 and TRBJ2-2, reads EAGVAQSPRYKIIEKRQSVAFWCNPISGHATLYWYQQILGQGPKLLIQFQNNGVVDDSQLPKDRFSAERLKGVDSTLKIQPAKLEDSAVYLCASSLEAAATNTGELFFGEGSRLTVL.

The chain couples TRBV7-2 to TRBJ2-7; TRBD2 is a possible D gene (5 bases). V was pared by 1 base and J by 3 bases, with 13 bases between. CDR3 length equals 15 residues. Germline lookup yields CDR1 SGHTA and CDR2 FQGNSA. In DNA form, the CDR3 reads TGTGCCAGCAGCTTAGATGAGGGAGCAGTCTACGAGCAGTACTTC. Protein: CASSLDEGAVYEQYF.

V usage is TRBV9 and J usage is TRBJ1-2, with 9 bases that match TRBD1. Germline V gene sequence: CDR1 SGDLS, CDR2 YYNGEE. After removal of 4 bases from V and 6 bases from J, the junction contained 4 bases not matched to a gene. This CDR3 has 13 amino acids. CDR3 sequence reads: CASSLGQGDGYTF. The CDR3 DNA follows: TGTGCCAGCAGCTTGGGACAGGGAGATGGCTACACCTTC. The full variable domain, its missing parts supplied by reference TRBV9 and TRBJ1-2, is DSGVTQTPKHLITATGQRVTLRCSPRSGDLSVYWYQQSLDQGLQFLIQYYNGEERAKGNILERFSAQQFPDLHSELNLSSLELGDSALYFCASSLGQGDGYTFGSGTRLTVV.

Here the CDR3 reads CAWSHRRAGTTDTQYF. The CDR3 region has the DNA TGTGCCTGGAGTCACCGCCGAGCGGGGACCACAGATACGCAGTATTTT. The V call is TRBV30, the J call TRBJ2-3; 7 nucleotides agree with TRBD2. V was pared by 2 bases and J by 2 bases, with 10 bases of the junction left unmatched. This CDR3 comprises 16 residues. Germline V gene lookup returns CDR1 GTSNPN and CDR2 SVGIG (reference sequence).

The V and J genes are TRBV19 and TRBJ1-3; no clear D. This CDR3 has 15 residues. Germline V lookup: CDR1 LNHDA, CDR2 SQIVND (reference sequence). V lost 3 bases and J lost 0, with 9 bases in between. As DNA, the CDR3 is TGTGCCAGTAGTATCGGAGCAGACTCTGGAAACACCATATATTTT. Translating it yields CASSIGADSGNTIYF.

The CDR3 region has the DNA TGTGCCAGCAGCGCCTACTCAGGGGGTAATCTTGAAAAACTGTTTTTT. Residues: CASSAYSGGNLEKLFF. This chain uses TRBV9 with TRBJ1-4; 7 bases fit TRBD1. V was pared by 3 bases and J by 7 bases, with 12 bases of the junction left unmatched. CDR3 length equals 16 residues. Germline CDR1 SGDLS, CDR2 YYNGEE.

This clone was seen only once. The rearrangement links TRBV4-1 to TRBJ1-1; the match to TRBD1 covers 10 bases. The CDR3 is 17 amino acids. The trim removed 3 bases at V and 1 base at J, leaving 8 bases unmatched. Germline assignment: CDR1 MGHRA and CDR2 YSYEKL. CDR3 region: CASSHIGQGEGNTEAFF. The CDR3 bases are TGCGCCAGCAGCCACATTGGACAGGGGGAGGGGAACACTGAAGCTTTCTTT.

This clone has only a few counts. The chain employs TRBV27 and TRBJ2-7; TRBD1 aligns across 7 bases. This CDR3 has 13 amino acids. Germline V gives CDR1 MNHEY, CDR2 SMNVEV (reference sequence). V lost 9 bases and J lost 0; bases outside the gene matches: 5. The CDR3 DNA is TGTGCCAGTGGGGACAGAAGCTCCTACGAGCAGTACTTC. It is translated as CASGDRSSYEQYF.

The rearrangement uses TRBV7-9 and TRBJ1-1; tentative D call: TRBD1 (6 bases). This CDR3 comprises 14 residues. From germline, CDR1 is SEHNR and CDR2 FQNEAQ (reference sequence). Trimming pared 3 bases from V and 0 bases from J, leaving 8 bases between. DNA of the CDR3: TGTGCCAGCAGCTTCGAGGGGGTGAACACTGAAGCTTTCTTT. Its protein is CASSFEGVNTEAFF.